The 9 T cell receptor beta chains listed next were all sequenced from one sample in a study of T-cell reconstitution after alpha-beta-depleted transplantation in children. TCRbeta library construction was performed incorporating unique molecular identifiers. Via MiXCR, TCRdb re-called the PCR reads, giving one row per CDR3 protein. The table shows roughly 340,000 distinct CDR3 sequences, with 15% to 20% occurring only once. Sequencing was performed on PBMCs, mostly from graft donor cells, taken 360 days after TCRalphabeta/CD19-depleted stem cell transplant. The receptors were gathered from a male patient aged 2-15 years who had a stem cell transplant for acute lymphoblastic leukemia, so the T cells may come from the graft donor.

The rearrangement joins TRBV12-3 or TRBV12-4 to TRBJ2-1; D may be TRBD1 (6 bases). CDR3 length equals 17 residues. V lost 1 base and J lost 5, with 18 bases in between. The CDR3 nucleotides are TGTGCCAGCAGTTTAGTAAGGGACAATCACCACAACAATGAGCAGTTCTTC. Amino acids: CASSLVRDNHHNNEQFF.

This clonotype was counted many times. The CDR3 reads CASMGLAGNYEQYF. CDR3 coding DNA: TGTGCCAGCATGGGACTAGCGGGAAATTACGAGCAGTACTTC. The V and J genes are TRBV2 and TRBJ2-7, with 13 bases lining up with TRBD2. CDR3 length: 14 amino acids. CDR1 is SNHLY and CDR2 is FYNNEI in the germline V gene. J gave up 4 bases and V 7 bases, and 4 bases lay outside the gene matches.

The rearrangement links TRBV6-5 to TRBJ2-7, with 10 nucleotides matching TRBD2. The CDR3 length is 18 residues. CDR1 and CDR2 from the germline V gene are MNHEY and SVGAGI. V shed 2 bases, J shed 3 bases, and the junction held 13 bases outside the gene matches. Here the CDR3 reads CASSYPTRTSGEFYEQYF. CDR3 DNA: TGTGCCAGCAGTTACCCGACCAGAACTAGCGGGGAGTTCTACGAGCAGTACTTC.

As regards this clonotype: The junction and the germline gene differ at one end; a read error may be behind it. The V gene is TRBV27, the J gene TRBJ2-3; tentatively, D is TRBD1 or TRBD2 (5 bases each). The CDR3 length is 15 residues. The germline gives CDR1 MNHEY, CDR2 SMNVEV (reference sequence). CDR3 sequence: CASRKDSGTTYTQYF. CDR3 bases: TGTGCCAGCAGAAAGGACTCGGGGACCACATATACGCAGTATTTT.

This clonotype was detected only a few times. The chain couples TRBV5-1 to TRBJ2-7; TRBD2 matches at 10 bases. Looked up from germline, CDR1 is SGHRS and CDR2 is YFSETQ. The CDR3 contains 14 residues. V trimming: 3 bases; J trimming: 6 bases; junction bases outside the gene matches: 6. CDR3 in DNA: TGCGCCAGCAGCTCAAGCGGGAGGGCTTCCGAGCAGTACTTC. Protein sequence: CASSSSGRASEQYF.

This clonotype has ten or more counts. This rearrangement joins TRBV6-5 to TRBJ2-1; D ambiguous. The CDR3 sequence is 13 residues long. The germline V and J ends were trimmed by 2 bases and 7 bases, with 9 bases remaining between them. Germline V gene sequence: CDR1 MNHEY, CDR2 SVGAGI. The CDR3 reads CASSYGLENEQFF. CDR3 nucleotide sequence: TGTGCCAGCAGTTACGGGCTCGAAAATGAGCAGTTCTTC.

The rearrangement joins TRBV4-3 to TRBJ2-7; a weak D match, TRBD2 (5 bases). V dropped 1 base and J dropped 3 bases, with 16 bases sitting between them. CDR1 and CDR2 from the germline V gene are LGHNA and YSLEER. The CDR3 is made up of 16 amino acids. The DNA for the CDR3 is TGCGCCAGCAGCCAAGGCCCCAATGTGGGGAGCTACGAGCAGTACTTC. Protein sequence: CASSQGPNVGSYEQYF.

The CDR3 DNA sequence: TGTGCCAGCCTGAAAGAAGGGGGAGCTTTCTTT. It translates to CASLKEGGAFF. The chain links TRBV6-5 to TRBJ1-1; D is possibly TRBD1 (6 bases). The CDR3 covers 11 residues. The germline CDR1 and CDR2 sequences are MNHEY and SVGAGI. Trimming removed 8 bases at V and 10 bases at J, with 14 bases between.

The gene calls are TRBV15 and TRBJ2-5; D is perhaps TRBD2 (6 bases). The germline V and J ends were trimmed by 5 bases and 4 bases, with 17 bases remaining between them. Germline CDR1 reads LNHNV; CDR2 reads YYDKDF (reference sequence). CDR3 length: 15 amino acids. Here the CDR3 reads CATSLDGGLGETQYF. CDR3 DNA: TGTGCCACCAGCCTAGACGGGGGTTTAGGAGAGACCCAGTACTTC.